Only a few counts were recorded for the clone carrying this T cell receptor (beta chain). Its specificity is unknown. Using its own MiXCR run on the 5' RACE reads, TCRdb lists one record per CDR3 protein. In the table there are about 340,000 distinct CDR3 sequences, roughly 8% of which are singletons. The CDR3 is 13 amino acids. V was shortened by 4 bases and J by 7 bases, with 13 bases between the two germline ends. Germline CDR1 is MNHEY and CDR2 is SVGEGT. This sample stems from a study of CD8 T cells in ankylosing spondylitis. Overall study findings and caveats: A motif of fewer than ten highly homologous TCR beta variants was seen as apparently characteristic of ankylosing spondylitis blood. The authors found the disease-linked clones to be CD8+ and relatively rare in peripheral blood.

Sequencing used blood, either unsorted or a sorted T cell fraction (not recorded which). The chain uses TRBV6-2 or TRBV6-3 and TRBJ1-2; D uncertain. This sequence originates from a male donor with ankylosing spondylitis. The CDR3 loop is CASSFGAGGGYTF. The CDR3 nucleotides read TGTGCCAGCAGTTTTGGTGCGGGTGGTGGCTACACCTTC.